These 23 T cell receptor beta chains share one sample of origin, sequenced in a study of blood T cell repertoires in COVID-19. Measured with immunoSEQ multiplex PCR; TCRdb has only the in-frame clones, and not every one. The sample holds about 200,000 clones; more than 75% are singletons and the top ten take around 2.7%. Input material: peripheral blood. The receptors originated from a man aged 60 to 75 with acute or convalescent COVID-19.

CDR3 nucleotides: TGTGCCAGCAGCTCCGACAGGGGGTTCACAGATACGCAGTATTTT. It is translated as CASSSDRGFTDTQYF. J is TRBJ2-3 and V is TRBV7-9; 9 bases match TRBD1. CDR3 length: 15 amino acids. Germline V gives CDR1 SEHNR, CDR2 FQNEAQ (reference sequence). With 4 bases clipped from V and 2 bases from J, the junction kept 4 bases outside the gene matches.

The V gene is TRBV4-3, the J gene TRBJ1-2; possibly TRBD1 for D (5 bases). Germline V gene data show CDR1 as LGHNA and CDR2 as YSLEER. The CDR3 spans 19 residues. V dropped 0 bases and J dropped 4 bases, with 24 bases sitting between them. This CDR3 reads CASSQDLNGGGRVAYGYTF. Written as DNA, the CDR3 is TGCGCCAGCAGCCAAGATTTGAATGGGGGAGGACGTGTGGCCTATGGCTACACCTTC.

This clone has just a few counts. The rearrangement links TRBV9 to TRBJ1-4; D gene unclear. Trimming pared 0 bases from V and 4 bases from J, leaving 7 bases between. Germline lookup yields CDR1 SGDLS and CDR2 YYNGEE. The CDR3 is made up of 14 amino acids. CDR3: CASSVDQVNEKLFF. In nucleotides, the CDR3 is TGTGCCAGCAGCGTAGATCAGGTTAATGAAAAACTGTTTTTT.

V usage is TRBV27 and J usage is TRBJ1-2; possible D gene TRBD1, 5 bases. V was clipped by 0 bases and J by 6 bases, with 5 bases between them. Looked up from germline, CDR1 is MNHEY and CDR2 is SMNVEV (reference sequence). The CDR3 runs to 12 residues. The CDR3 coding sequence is TGTGCCAGCAGTTTATCAGGGGATGGCTACACCTTC. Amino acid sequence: CASSLSGDGYTF.

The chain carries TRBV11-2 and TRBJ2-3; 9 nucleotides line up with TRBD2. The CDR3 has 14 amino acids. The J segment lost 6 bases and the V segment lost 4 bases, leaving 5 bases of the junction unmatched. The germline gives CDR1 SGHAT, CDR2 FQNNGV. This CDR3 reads CASSSAGGPDTQYF. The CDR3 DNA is TGTGCCAGCAGCTCGGCGGGGGGGCCGGATACGCAGTATTTT.

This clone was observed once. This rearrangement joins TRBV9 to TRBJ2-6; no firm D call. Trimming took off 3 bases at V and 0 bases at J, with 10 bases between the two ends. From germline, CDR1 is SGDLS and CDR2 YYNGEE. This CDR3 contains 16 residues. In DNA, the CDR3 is TGTGCCAGCAGCGCCCAACATTTCTCTGGGGCCAACGTCCTGACTTTC. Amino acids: CASSAQHFSGANVLTF.

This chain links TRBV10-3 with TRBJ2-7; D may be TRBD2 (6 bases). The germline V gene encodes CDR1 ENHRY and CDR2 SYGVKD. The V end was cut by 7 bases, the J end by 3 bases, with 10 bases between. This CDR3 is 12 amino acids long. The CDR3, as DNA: TGTGCCATCAAATCGGGGGACTACGAGCAGTACTTC. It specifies CAIKSGDYEQYF.

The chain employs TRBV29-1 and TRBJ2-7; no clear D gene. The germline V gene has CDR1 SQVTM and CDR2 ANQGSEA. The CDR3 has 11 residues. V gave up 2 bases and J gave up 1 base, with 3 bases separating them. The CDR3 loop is CSVESSYEQYF. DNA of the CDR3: TGCAGCGTTGAATCTTCCTACGAGCAGTACTTC.

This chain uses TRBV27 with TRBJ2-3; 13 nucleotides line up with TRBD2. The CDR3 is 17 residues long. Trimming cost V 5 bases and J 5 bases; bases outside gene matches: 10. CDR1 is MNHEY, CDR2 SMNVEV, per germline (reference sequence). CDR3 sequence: CASSLQTSGGSRDTQYF. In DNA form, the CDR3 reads TGTGCCAGCAGTCTTCAGACTAGCGGGGGGTCGAGAGATACGCAGTATTTT.

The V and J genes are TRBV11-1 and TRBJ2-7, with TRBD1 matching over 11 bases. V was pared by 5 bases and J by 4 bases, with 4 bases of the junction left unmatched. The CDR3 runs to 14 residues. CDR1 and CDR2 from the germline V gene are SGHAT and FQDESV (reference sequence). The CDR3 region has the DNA TGTGCCAGCAGCCCGTGGGACAGGGGGTACGAGCAGTACTTC. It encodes CASSPWDRGYEQYF.

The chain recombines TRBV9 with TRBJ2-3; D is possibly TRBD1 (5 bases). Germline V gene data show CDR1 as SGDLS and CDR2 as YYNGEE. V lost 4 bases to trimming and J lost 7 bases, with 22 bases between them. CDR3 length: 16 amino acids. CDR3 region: CASSPARASGKNTQYF. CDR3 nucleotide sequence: TGTGCCAGCAGCCCAGCGAGAGCGTCAGGGAAAAATACGCAGTATTTT.

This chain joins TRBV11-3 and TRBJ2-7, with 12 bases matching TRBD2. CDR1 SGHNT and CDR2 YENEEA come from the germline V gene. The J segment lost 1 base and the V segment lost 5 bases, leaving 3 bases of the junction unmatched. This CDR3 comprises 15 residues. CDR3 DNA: TGTGCCAGCAGCCCGACTAGCGGGGGTTCCTACGAGCAGTACTTC. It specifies CASSPTSGGSYEQYF.

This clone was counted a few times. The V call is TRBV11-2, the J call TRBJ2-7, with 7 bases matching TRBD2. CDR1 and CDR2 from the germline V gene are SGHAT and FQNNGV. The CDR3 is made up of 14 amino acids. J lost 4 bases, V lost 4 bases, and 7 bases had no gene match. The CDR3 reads CASSYKRGDYEQYF. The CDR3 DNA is TGTGCCAGCAGCTACAAGCGGGGCGATTACGAGCAGTACTTC.

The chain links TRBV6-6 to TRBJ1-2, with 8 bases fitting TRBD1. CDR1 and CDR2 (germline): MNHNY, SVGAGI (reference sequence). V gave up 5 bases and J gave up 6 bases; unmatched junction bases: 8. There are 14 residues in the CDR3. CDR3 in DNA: TGTGCCAGCAGTCGATCACAGGGGGGGCATGGCTACACCTTC. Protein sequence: CASSRSQGGHGYTF.

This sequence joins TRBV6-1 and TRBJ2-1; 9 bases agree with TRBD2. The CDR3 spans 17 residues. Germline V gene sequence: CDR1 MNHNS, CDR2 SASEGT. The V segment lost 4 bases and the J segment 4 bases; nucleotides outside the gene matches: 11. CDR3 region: CASSGGFQRGVYNEQFF. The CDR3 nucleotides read TGTGCCAGCAGTGGGGGTTTTCAGCGGGGGGTTTACAATGAGCAGTTCTTC.

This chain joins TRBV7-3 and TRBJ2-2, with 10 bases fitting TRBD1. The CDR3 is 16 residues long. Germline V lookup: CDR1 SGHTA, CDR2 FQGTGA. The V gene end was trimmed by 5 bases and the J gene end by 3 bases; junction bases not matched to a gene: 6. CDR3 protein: CASSPRQGAYTGELFF. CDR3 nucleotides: TGTGCCAGCAGCCCCCGACAGGGGGCTTACACCGGGGAGCTGTTTTTT. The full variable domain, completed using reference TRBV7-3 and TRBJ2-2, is GAGVSQTPSNKVTEKGKYVELRCDPISGHTALYWYRQSLGQGPEFLIYFQGTGAADDSGLPNDRFFAVRPEGSVSTLKIQRTERGDSAVYLCASSPRQGAYTGELFFGEGSRLTVL.

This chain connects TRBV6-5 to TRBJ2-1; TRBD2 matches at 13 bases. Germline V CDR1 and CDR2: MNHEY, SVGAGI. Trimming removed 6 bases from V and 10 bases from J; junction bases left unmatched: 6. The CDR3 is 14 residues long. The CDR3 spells CASRLAGGQREQFF. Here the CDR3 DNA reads TGTGCCAGCAGACTAGCGGGGGGGCAACGGGAGCAGTTCTTC.

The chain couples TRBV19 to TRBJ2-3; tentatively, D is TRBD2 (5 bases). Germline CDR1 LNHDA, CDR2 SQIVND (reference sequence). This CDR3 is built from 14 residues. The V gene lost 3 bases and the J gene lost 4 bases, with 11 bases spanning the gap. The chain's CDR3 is CASSISRGADTQYF. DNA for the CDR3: TGTGCCAGTAGTATTAGTCGGGGAGCAGATACGCAGTATTTT.

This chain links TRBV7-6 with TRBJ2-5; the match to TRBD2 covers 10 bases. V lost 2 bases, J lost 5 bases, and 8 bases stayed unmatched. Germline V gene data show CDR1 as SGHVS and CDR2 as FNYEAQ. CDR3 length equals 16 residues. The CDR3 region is CASSLRAGGPEETQYF. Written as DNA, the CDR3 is TGTGCCAGCAGCTTACGAGCGGGGGGGCCCGAGGAGACCCAGTACTTC.

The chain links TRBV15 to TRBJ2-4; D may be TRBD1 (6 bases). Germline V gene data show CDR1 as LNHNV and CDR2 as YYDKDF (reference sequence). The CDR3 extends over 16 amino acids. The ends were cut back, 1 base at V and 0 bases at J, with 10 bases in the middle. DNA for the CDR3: TGTGCCACCAGCAGAGCAGGGGCCCGAGCCAAAAACATTCAGTACTTC. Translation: CATSRAGARAKNIQYF.

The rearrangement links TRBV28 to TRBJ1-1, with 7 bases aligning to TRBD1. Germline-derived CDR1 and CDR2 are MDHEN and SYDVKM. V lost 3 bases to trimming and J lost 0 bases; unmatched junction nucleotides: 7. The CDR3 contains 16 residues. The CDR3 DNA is TGTGCCAGCAGTTTTCGACAGGGCCGGTTGAACACTGAAGCTTTCTTT. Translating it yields CASSFRQGRLNTEAFF.

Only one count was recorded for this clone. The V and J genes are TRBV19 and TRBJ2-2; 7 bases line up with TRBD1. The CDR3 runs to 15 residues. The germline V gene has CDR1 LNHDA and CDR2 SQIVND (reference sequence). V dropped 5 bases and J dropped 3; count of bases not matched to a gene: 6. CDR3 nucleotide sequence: TGTGCCAGTAGTCAATTAGACAGGGACACCGGGGAGCTGTTTTTT. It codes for CASSQLDRDTGELFF.

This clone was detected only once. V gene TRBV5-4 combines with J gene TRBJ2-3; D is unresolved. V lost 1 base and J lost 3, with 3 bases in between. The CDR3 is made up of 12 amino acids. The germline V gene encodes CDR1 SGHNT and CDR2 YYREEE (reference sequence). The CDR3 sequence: CASSLPTDTQYF. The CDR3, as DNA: TGTGCCAGCAGCTTGCCGACAGATACGCAGTATTTT.